The source of this T cell receptor beta chain is a study of OX40 agonist ivuxolimab in advanced cancers. TCRdb's table, derived via immunoSEQ multiplex PCR, lists solely in-frame clones and lacks some. The table includes 50,000 to 65,000 clones, about 87% detected once. The germline V gene encodes CDR1 LNHDA and CDR2 SQIVND (reference sequence). Trimming took off 3 bases at V and 0 bases at J, with 10 bases between the two ends. The CDR3 covers 15 residues. This clone appeared a single time. The clonotype originates from an adult with an advanced solid tumor such as melanoma, head and neck, liver or kidney cancer. Sequenced here: CD4+ or CD8+ T cells sorted from blood, sampled in a trial of the OX40 agonist ivuxolimab. This rearrangement joins TRBV19 to TRBJ2-3; D gene uncertain. CDR3 bases: TGTGCCAGTAGTATCTACCCTAGGAGCACAGATACGCAGTATTTT. Residues: CASSIYPRSTDTQYF.